The rows below give T cell receptor beta chains drawn from one sample of a study of cytomegalovirus exposure and HLA in healthy donors. The assay was immunoSEQ multiplex PCR, and TCRdb's table has in-frame clones only and misses some. Of about 180,000 clones in the sample, roughly 75% were seen once. The sequenced sample was PBMCs. All receptors come from a female donor in good health and CMV-seronegative. Both conserved end residues are part of each CDR3. The D gene is left open where the match is weak. Size values are once, few and many counts, or a class for expanded clones, and some rows have none.

len,j_gene,abundance,d_gene,v_gene,CDR3aa,CDR3nt
15,TRBJ2-1,once,TRBD2,TRBV9,CASSSRLAGLNEQFF,TGTGCCAGCAGCAGTAGACTAGCGGGGTTGAATGAGCAGTTCTTC
14,TRBJ2-5,.,.,TRBV7-2,CASSGRTQQETQYF,TGTGCCAGCAGCGGGCGGACACAACAAGAGACCCAGTACTTC
16,TRBJ2-3,once,TRBD1,TRBV4-2,CASSQEGTGARDTQYF,TGTGCCAGCAGCCAAGAGGGGACAGGGGCGAGAGATACGCAGTATTTT
14,TRBJ1-2,few,TRBD1,TRBV5-8,CASSSGTGGYGYTF,TGTGCCAGCAGCTCCGGGACAGGGGGCTATGGCTACACCTTC
13,TRBJ1-2,.,.,TRBV6-5,CASSYDSLEGYTF,TGTGCCAGCAGTTACGACAGCCTTGAGGGCTACACCTTC
14,TRBJ2-2,few,TRBD2,TRBV29-1,CSVEASGRDGELFF,TGCAGCGTTGAGGCCAGCGGGAGGGACGGGGAGCTGTTTTTT
16,TRBJ1-3,.,.,TRBV14,CASSQTGWDNRNTIYF,TGTGCCAGCAGCCAGACGGGGTGGGATAATAGAAACACCATATATTTT
14,TRBJ1-1,once,.,TRBV5-8,CASPKRRGPTEAFF,TGTGCCAGCCCCAAAAGGCGGGGTCCGACTGAAGCTTTCTTT
13,TRBJ2-7,.,.,TRBV10-2,CASSDRTTGEQYF,TGCGCCAGCAGTGACAGGACTACCGGCGAGCAGTACTTC
15,TRBJ1-3,.,.,TRBV11-2,CASSFARGSGNTIYF,TGTGCCAGCAGCTTCGCTCGCGGCTCTGGAAACACCATATATTTT
13,TRBJ1-2,few,.,TRBV6-6,CASSYGRADGYTF,TGTGCCAGCAGTTACGGGCGGGCAGATGGCTACACCTTC
14,TRBJ2-5,few,TRBD1,TRBV4-2,CASSQGQGLETQYF,TGTGCCAGCAGCCAAGGACAGGGGTTAGAGACCCAGTACTTC
16,TRBJ2-1,.,TRBD2,TRBV9,CASSKTSGSSYNEQFF,TGTGCCAGCAGCAAAACTAGCGGGAGCTCCTACAATGAGCAGTTCTTC
14,TRBJ2-7,.,TRBD1,TRBV6-1,CASSEGTGIYEQYF,TGTGCCAGCAGTGAAGGGACAGGGATCTACGAGCAGTACTTC
16,TRBJ2-7,few,.,TRBV7-2,CASSLARAQGSYEQYF,TGTGCCAGCAGCTTAGCTAGGGCACAGGGCTCCTACGAGCAGTACTTC